The rows below give T cell receptor beta chains drawn from one sample of a study of shared clonotypes between healthy human individuals. The repertoire was sequenced with immunoSEQ multiplex PCR; TCRdb's copy has only in-frame clones and lacks some. The sample contains roughly 2 million clones, around 95% of which appear only once. The material sequenced was naive CD4+ T cells sorted from blood. These TCRs come from a man aged 18 to 29 in good health. CDR3s include the opening cysteine and the closing phenylalanine or tryptophan. The D gene is left open where the match is weak.

DNA: TGTGCCTGGAGAGGGGACAGGGGGAAAGAGACCCAGTACTTC
CDR3: CAWRGDRGKETQYF
D: TRBD1
J: TRBJ2-5
V: TRBV30

DNA: TGTGCCAGCAGTTTAGTTTCGGGCACGCAGTATTTT
CDR3: CASSLVSGTQYF
D: -
J: TRBJ2-3
V: TRBV28

DNA: TGTGCCAGCACCGGAGGGGCGGGCAACACAGATACGCAGTATTTT
CDR3: CASTGGAGNTDTQYF
D: -
J: TRBJ2-3
V: TRBV28

DNA: TGTGCCAGCAGCTTAGCGCGACTTGATAATTCACCCCTCCACTTT
CDR3: CASSLARLDNSPLHF
D: -
J: TRBJ1-6
V: TRBV7-9

DNA: TGTGCCAGCAGCTTAGTGTCGGGCTACGAGCAGTACTTC
CDR3: CASSLVSGYEQYF
D: -
J: TRBJ2-7
V: TRBV7-8

DNA: TGTGCCAGCACCAGACAGCGCAGGGACTACACCTTC
CDR3: CASTRQRRDYTF
D: -
J: TRBJ1-2
V: TRBV2

DNA: TGTGCCAGCACCGAAATGGGTTCCCAGCAGTACTTC
CDR3: CASTEMGSQQYF
D: -
J: TRBJ2-7
V: TRBV6-1

DNA: TGTGCCAGCAGCTTGGCGGGCCGGGGGGACCGCTACGAGCAGTACTTC
CDR3: CASSLAGRGDRYEQYF
D: TRBD2
J: TRBJ2-7
V: TRBV5-4

DNA: TGTGCCAGCAGCTTAATCCAGGGTGCCTATAATTCACCCCTCCACTTT
CDR3: CASSLIQGAYNSPLHF
D: -
J: TRBJ1-6
V: TRBV5-5

DNA: TGTGCCAGTCACAGGGCCGGGGAGCTGTTTTTT
CDR3: CASHRAGELFF
D: -
J: TRBJ2-2
V: TRBV6-5

DNA: TGCGCCAGCAACGACGACGGGGCCTACGAGCAGTACTTC
CDR3: CASNDDGAYEQYF
D: -
J: TRBJ2-7
V: TRBV5-1

DNA: TGTGCTAGCAGCCCGTCCGGGAGAGGGACCCAGTACTTC
CDR3: CASSPSGRGTQYF
D: -
J: TRBJ2-5
V: TRBV7-7

DNA: TGCGCCAGCAGCCAAGGGGGACAGGGTTCGCAGTATTTT
CDR3: CASSQGGQGSQYF
D: TRBD1
J: TRBJ2-3
V: TRBV4-3

DNA: TGCGCCAGCAGTGACCTTAACCGCTCCTCTGGAAACACCATATATTTT
CDR3: CASSDLNRSSGNTIYF
D: -
J: TRBJ1-3
V: TRBV4-1

DNA: TGTGCCAGCGCAATCTGGACAGGCCAATCACCCCTCCACTTT
CDR3: CASAIWTGQSPLHF
D: TRBD1
J: TRBJ1-6
V: TRBV2

DNA: TGCGCCAGCAGCTTTGGCCGGCAGATTAATGAAAAACTGTTTTTT
CDR3: CASSFGRQINEKLFF
D: -
J: TRBJ1-4
V: TRBV5-1

DNA: TGTGCCAGCAGCCTGAAGACAGGCGCCGCCTACGAGCAGTACTTC
CDR3: CASSLKTGAAYEQYF
D: -
J: TRBJ2-7
V: TRBV14

DNA: TGCGCCAGCAGTGCCCTTCTGGAGGGACCCCTGGTCTTC
CDR3: CASSALLEGPLVF
D: -
J: TRBJ2-1
V: TRBV10-1

DNA: TGCGCCAGCAGTCTAGCGGGTTCGGGCTACAATGAGCAGTTCTTC
CDR3: CASSLAGSGYNEQFF
D: TRBD2
J: TRBJ2-1
V: TRBV10-2